Listed here is a single TCR beta chain. The second PCR ran roughly 6 to 11 cycles with a sample-barcoded 5' primer and J-beta primers. TCRdb re-called the 5' RACE reads through MiXCR, storing one row per CDR3 protein. The sample lists about 580,000 distinct CDR3 sequences; 45% to 55% were seen once. This CDR3 has 16 residues. Germline lookup yields CDR1 SGHRS and CDR2 YFSETQ. This specimen belongs to a study of blood T cells in healthy people across ages. The chain combines TRBV5-1 with TRBJ2-5; TRBD2 is a possible D gene (6 bases). The J call may be in error: the DNA end matches TRBJ2-7 better. This TCR was sampled from a man at least 80 years old in good health. The specimen sequenced was blood. The CDR3 DNA reads as TGCGCCAGCAGCGCCCTTCTAGCGCGCACCACCAGCGAGCAGTACTTC. Its protein is CASSALLARTTSEQYF.